This T cell receptor beta chain was identified in a study of T cell responses to AZD1222 COVID-19 vaccine. Measured with immunoSEQ multiplex PCR; TCRdb has only the in-frame clones, and not every one. Of some 200,000 clones listed, roughly 90% are singletons. CDR3 length equals 15 residues. Losses at the gene ends were 2 bases for V and 2 bases for J; bases not matched to a gene: 3. Germline V lookup: CDR1 SGHNT, CDR2 YYREEE (reference sequence). Sequenced here: peripheral blood, sampled on day 0 of AZD1222 vaccination. This chain links TRBV5-4 with TRBJ1-3; 8 bases agree with TRBD1. The sequence was collected from an adult in good health. CDR3 in amino acids: CASSLLQGAGNTIYF. The CDR3 DNA reads TGTGCCAGCAGCTTATTACAGGGGGCTGGAAACACCATATATTTT.